Listed below are T cell receptor beta chains from one sample, sequenced in a study of metastatic and nonmetastatic thyroid tumors. TCRdb re-clonotyped the PCR reads through MiXCR. The sample consists of roughly 81,000 clones, less than 10% of them appearing once. The sample taken for sequencing was blood. The receptors were sampled from a female donor with papillary thyroid cancer or a benign thyroid nodule (not recorded which). Some clones in this sample may be carry-over from other donors' samples. CDR3s include the opening cysteine and the closing phenylalanine or tryptophan. The order of the fields is D gene, V gene, J gene, clone size, CDR3 protein, CDR3 DNA. D genes are given only for firm matches. Clone size is shown for a subset of rows, as once, few, many or a class of expanded clone.

d_call: TRBD1
v_call: TRBV19
j_call: TRBJ2-3
clone_size: -
cdr3_aa: CASSIVQGAVDTQYF
cdr3_nt: TGTGCCAGTAGTATTGTCCAGGGGGCGGTAGATACGCAGTATTTT

d_call: -
v_call: TRBV6-1
j_call: TRBJ2-6
clone_size: many
cdr3_aa: CATDSGANVLTF
cdr3_nt: TGTGCTACGGACTCTGGGGCCAACGTCCTGACCTTC

d_call: -
v_call: TRBV18
j_call: TRBJ1-5
clone_size: -
cdr3_aa: CASSPGEEGGQPQHF
cdr3_nt: TGTGCCAGCTCACCAGGAGAGGAGGGTGGCCAGCCCCAGCATTTT

d_call: -
v_call: TRBV29-1
j_call: TRBJ1-4
clone_size: few
cdr3_aa: CSVLVIGKEKLFF
cdr3_nt: TGCAGCGTCCTCGTTATCGGGAAGGAAAAACTGTTTTTT

d_call: TRBD1
v_call: TRBV6-1
j_call: TRBJ2-1
clone_size: many
cdr3_aa: CASSPGTGDYNEQFF
cdr3_nt: TGTGCCAGCAGTCCCGGGACAGGGGACTACAATGAGCAGTTCTTC

d_call: TRBD1
v_call: TRBV6-1
j_call: TRBJ2-2
clone_size: few
cdr3_aa: CASTTGQGHTGELFF
cdr3_nt: TGTGCCAGCACTACGGGACAGGGCCACACCGGGGAGCTGTTTTTT

d_call: -
v_call: TRBV27
j_call: TRBJ2-5
clone_size: few
cdr3_aa: CASSFSAAGVGYQETQYF
cdr3_nt: TGTGCCAGCAGTTTCTCCGCCGCGGGCGTGGGATACCAGGAGACCCAGTACTTC

d_call: TRBD2
v_call: TRBV12-3/TRBV12-4
j_call: TRBJ2-5
clone_size: many
cdr3_aa: CASSRLAGVYQETQYF
cdr3_nt: TGTGCCAGCAGCCGGCTAGCGGGCGTGTACCAAGAGACCCAGTACTTC

d_call: -
v_call: TRBV7-3
j_call: TRBJ2-3
clone_size: many
cdr3_aa: CASSHPSGTKQYF
cdr3_nt: TGTGCCAGCAGCCACCCGTCCGGGACAAAGCAGTATTTT

d_call: TRBD2
v_call: TRBV2
j_call: TRBJ2-1
clone_size: few
cdr3_aa: CASFGTSGGTYNEQLF
cdr3_nt: TGTGCCAGCTTTGGGACTAGCGGGGGCACCTACAATGAGCAGCTCTTC

d_call: -
v_call: TRBV7-6
j_call: TRBJ2-7
clone_size: many
cdr3_aa: CASSLAAGSNYEQYF
cdr3_nt: TGTGCCAGCAGCTTAGCCGCAGGGTCAAACTACGAGCAGTACTTC

d_call: TRBD2
v_call: TRBV5-4
j_call: TRBJ2-3
clone_size: -
cdr3_aa: CASSLRLAGGPTDTQYF
cdr3_nt: TGTGCCAGCAGCTTGCGTCTAGCGGGGGGCCCCACAGATACGCAGTATTTT

d_call: TRBD1
v_call: TRBV7-9
j_call: TRBJ1-2
clone_size: many
cdr3_aa: CASTTDRGYGYTF
cdr3_nt: TGTGCCAGCACGACAGACAGGGGCTATGGCTACACCTTC

d_call: -
v_call: TRBV19
j_call: TRBJ1-2
clone_size: many
cdr3_aa: CASSIGTVGGDGYTF
cdr3_nt: TGTGCCAGTAGTATAGGCACCGTAGGGGGAGACGGCTACACCTTC

d_call: -
v_call: TRBV12-5
j_call: TRBJ2-1
clone_size: many
cdr3_aa: CTSGLTPDEQFF
cdr3_nt: TGTACTAGTGGTTTAACGCCGGATGAGCAGTTCTTC

d_call: TRBD1
v_call: TRBV2
j_call: TRBJ1-2
clone_size: many
cdr3_aa: CASNSPRGQNYGYTF
cdr3_nt: TGTGCCAGCAATTCCCCCAGGGGGCAGAACTATGGCTACACCTTC

d_call: TRBD1
v_call: TRBV27
j_call: TRBJ2-1
clone_size: many
cdr3_aa: CASSSLGTGGYEQFF
cdr3_nt: TGTGCCAGCAGTTCTTTAGGGACAGGGGGCTATGAGCAGTTCTTC

d_call: TRBD1
v_call: TRBV20-1
j_call: TRBJ2-7
clone_size: many
cdr3_aa: CSARDGTGFYEQYF
cdr3_nt: TGCAGTGCTAGAGATGGGACAGGGTTTTACGAGCAGTACTTC

d_call: -
v_call: TRBV19
j_call: TRBJ1-1
clone_size: -
cdr3_aa: CASREGGHTEAFF
cdr3_nt: TGTGCCAGTAGGGAAGGGGGGCACACTGAAGCTTTCTTT

d_call: TRBD1
v_call: TRBV28
j_call: TRBJ2-7
clone_size: few
cdr3_aa: CASSLLTGQGANEQYF
cdr3_nt: TGTGCCAGCAGTTTATTAACCGGACAGGGGGCAAACGAGCAGTACTTC

d_call: -
v_call: TRBV20-1
j_call: TRBJ2-3
clone_size: many
cdr3_aa: CSARDRRLPTDTQYF
cdr3_nt: TGCAGTGCTAGAGACCGGAGACTTCCCACAGATACGCAGTATTTT

d_call: -
v_call: TRBV5-1
j_call: TRBJ1-2
clone_size: many
cdr3_aa: CASSLNPGAGGYTF
cdr3_nt: TGCGCCAGCAGCCTGAACCCGGGGGCGGGTGGCTACACCTTC

d_call: TRBD1
v_call: TRBV20-1
j_call: TRBJ1-1
clone_size: -
cdr3_aa: CSARPLGQGSNTEAFF
cdr3_nt: TGCAGTGCCAGACCGCTGGGACAGGGCTCGAACACTGAAGCTTTCTTT

d_call: TRBD1
v_call: TRBV6-1
j_call: TRBJ2-1
clone_size: many
cdr3_aa: CASNLGTDYNEQFF
cdr3_nt: TGTGCCAGCAACTTGGGGACAGACTACAATGAGCAGTTCTTC

d_call: -
v_call: TRBV5-1
j_call: TRBJ1-6
clone_size: many
cdr3_aa: CASSLEARSSYNSPLHF
cdr3_nt: TGCGCCAGCAGCTTGGAGGCCCGGAGCTCCTATAATTCACCCCTCCACTTT

d_call: -
v_call: TRBV6-1
j_call: TRBJ1-2
clone_size: many
cdr3_aa: CASSSPSRGGGYTF
cdr3_nt: TGTGCCAGCAGTTCCCCGTCCAGGGGTGGCGGCTACACCTTC

d_call: -
v_call: TRBV2
j_call: TRBJ2-4
clone_size: many
cdr3_aa: CASRASGVDKNIQYF
cdr3_nt: TGTGCCAGCAGGGCGTCGGGGGTAGACAAAAACATTCAGTACTTC

d_call: TRBD1
v_call: TRBV27
j_call: TRBJ2-7
clone_size: medium-sized
cdr3_aa: CASSSGQGAYEQYF
cdr3_nt: TGTGCCAGCAGTTCTGGACAGGGGGCCTACGAGCAGTACTTC

d_call: -
v_call: TRBV6-1
j_call: TRBJ2-6
clone_size: many
cdr3_aa: CASVRGTPYSGANVLTF
cdr3_nt: TGTGCCAGCGTTAGGGGGACCCCCTACTCTGGGGCCAACGTCCTGACTTTC

d_call: TRBD1
v_call: TRBV18
j_call: TRBJ1-1
clone_size: many
cdr3_aa: CASSQGASVTEAFF
cdr3_nt: TGTGCCAGCTCACAGGGGGCTTCGGTGACTGAAGCTTTCTTT

d_call: -
v_call: TRBV6-1
j_call: TRBJ2-3
clone_size: many
cdr3_aa: CASYGAGRTDTQYF
cdr3_nt: TGTGCCAGCTATGGGGCGGGGAGGACAGATACGCAGTATTTT

d_call: -
v_call: TRBV2
j_call: TRBJ2-5
clone_size: many
cdr3_aa: CASSRLGREYQETQYF
cdr3_nt: TGTGCCAGCAGTAGGCTAGGAAGGGAGTACCAAGAGACCCAGTACTTC

d_call: TRBD2
v_call: TRBV9
j_call: TRBJ2-1
clone_size: few
cdr3_aa: CASSPGLAGGPIYNEQFF
cdr3_nt: TGTGCCAGCAGCCCAGGCCTGGCGGGGGGGCCCATTTACAATGAGCAGTTCTTC

d_call: -
v_call: TRBV6-1
j_call: TRBJ1-1
clone_size: many
cdr3_aa: CASSTQGGGSNAEAFF
cdr3_nt: TGTGCCAGCAGCACTCAAGGGGGGGGCAGCAACGCTGAAGCTTTCTTT

d_call: TRBD1
v_call: TRBV7-3
j_call: TRBJ2-1
clone_size: many
cdr3_aa: CASSVPGQEGEQFF
cdr3_nt: TGTGCCAGCAGCGTTCCGGGACAGGAGGGTGAGCAGTTCTTC

d_call: -
v_call: TRBV19
j_call: TRBJ1-6
clone_size: many
cdr3_aa: CASSGTNYNSPLHF
cdr3_nt: TGTGCCAGTAGTGGGACAAATTATAATTCACCCCTCCACTTT

d_call: -
v_call: TRBV24-1
j_call: TRBJ2-1
clone_size: many
cdr3_aa: CATSTGDLYNEQFF
cdr3_nt: TGTGCCACCAGTACCGGGGACCTCTACAATGAGCAGTTCTTC

d_call: -
v_call: TRBV2
j_call: TRBJ2-2
clone_size: -
cdr3_aa: CASSGTRLENTGELFF
cdr3_nt: TGTGCCAGCAGTGGGACTCGTCTGGAGAACACCGGGGAGCTGTTTTTT

d_call: TRBD1
v_call: TRBV6-2/TRBV6-3
j_call: TRBJ1-6
clone_size: few
cdr3_aa: CASRGQGEGISPLHF
cdr3_nt: TGTGCCAGCAGGGGACAGGGGGAAGGTATTTCACCCCTCCACTTT

d_call: -
v_call: TRBV6-1
j_call: TRBJ1-2
clone_size: many
cdr3_aa: CASSESSEGNGYTF
cdr3_nt: TGTGCCAGCAGTGAATCCTCTGAGGGAAATGGCTACACCTTC

d_call: TRBD2
v_call: TRBV9
j_call: TRBJ2-3
clone_size: many
cdr3_aa: CASSEGGGPDTQYF
cdr3_nt: TGTGCCAGCAGCGAGGGCGGGGGGCCAGATACGCAGTATTTT

d_call: TRBD1
v_call: TRBV4-1
j_call: TRBJ2-3
clone_size: -
cdr3_aa: CASSHLTNDRGADTQYF
cdr3_nt: TGCGCCAGCAGCCACCTTACCAATGACAGGGGCGCAGATACGCAGTATTTT

d_call: -
v_call: TRBV16
j_call: TRBJ1-2
clone_size: many
cdr3_aa: CASSQNTIYGYTF
cdr3_nt: TGTGCCAGCAGCCAAAATACAATCTATGGCTACACCTTC

d_call: TRBD1
v_call: TRBV6-4
j_call: TRBJ2-1
clone_size: many
cdr3_aa: CASRTPWDRGPYVRYNEQFF
cdr3_nt: TGTGCCAGCAGGACCCCCTGGGACAGGGGGCCCTATGTTCGCTACAATGAGCAGTTCTTC